The present T cell receptor (beta chain) was sequenced within a study of T cell changes during pregnancy in multiple sclerosis. TCRdb keeps only in-frame clones here, not all; method: immunoSEQ multiplex PCR. The sample lists about 42,000 clones, approximately 91% occurring once. The junction had 3 bases not matched to a gene; V was cut back by 4 bases and J by 1 base. The CDR3 spans 15 residues. Germline V CDR1 and CDR2: SEHNR, FQNEAQ (reference sequence). This TCR came from a female donor in good health, enrolled as a control in a pregnancy study. Sample: CD4+ T cells from peripheral blood mononuclear cells, taken after pregnancy. The chain recombines TRBV7-9 with TRBJ1-5; 8 nucleotides match TRBD1. Here the CDR3 DNA reads TGTGCCAGCAGCTCGGGACAGGAGAGCAATCAGCCCCAGCATTTT. Protein product: CASSSGQESNQPQHF.